The source of this TCR beta chain is a study of blood T cell repertoires in COVID-19. In the source study's methods: It was from reference gene primer amplification that nucleated cell counts were estimated. Assay used: immunoSEQ multiplex PCR; TCRdb lists only in-frame clones, some missing. The V and J calls and clone size come from that table; D and trimming were worked out from the DNA. This table holds nearly 400,000 clones, roughly 86% found once. The CDR3 runs to 15 residues. This receptor was obtained from a woman aged 25-40 years who had recovered from COVID-19. The chain has TRBV21-1 and TRBJ1-5. TRBV21-1 is an annotated pseudogene. The sample taken for sequencing was PBMCs or T cells enriched from blood (not recorded which). The CDR3 reads CASSNEGSSNQPQHF. CDR3 in DNA: TGTGCCAGCAGCAACGAGGGAAGTAGCAATCAGCCCCAGCATTTT.